The 28 T cell receptor beta chains below were found in one sample sequenced in a study of T cell responses to AZD1222 COVID-19 vaccine. Measured with immunoSEQ multiplex PCR; TCRdb has only the in-frame clones, and not every one. Of 55,000 to 65,000 clones detected, 80% to 90% appear once; the ten largest clones hold more than 13%. The source was peripheral blood, collected on day 0 of AZD1222 vaccination. The origin of the receptors is an adult in good health.

The chain links TRBV29-1 to TRBJ1-1; D is undetermined. Germline values: CDR1 SQVTM, CDR2 ANQGSEA. The V end lost 0 bases, the J end lost 7 bases, and 21 bases lay between the germline ends. CDR3 length: 16 amino acids. The CDR3 DNA follows: TGCAGCGTTGAAGATCTCCCGGGTCCGCGGGTAGGTGAAGCTTTCTTT. Protein: CSVEDLPGPRVGEAFF.

This sequence joins TRBV5-6 and TRBJ1-5; unclear D gene. Germline CDR1 is SGHDT and CDR2 is YYEEEE. V lost 0 bases, J lost 4 bases, and 2 bases lay in between. The CDR3 length is 12 residues. As DNA, the CDR3 is TGTGCCAGCAGCTTGGGGAATCAGCCCCAGCATTTT. Translating gives CASSLGNQPQHF.

J is TRBJ1-1 and V is TRBV28; possibly TRBD1 for D (6 bases). This CDR3 is built from 13 residues. CDR1 and CDR2 from the germline V gene are MDHEN and SYDVKM. The ends were cut back, 6 bases at V and 13 bases at J, with 21 bases in the middle. CDR3 in amino acids: CASSLVIGGFGFF. CDR3 DNA sequence: TGTGCCAGCAGCTTGGTAATCGGGGGCTTTGGTTTCTTT.

This chain links TRBV6-4 with TRBJ1-6; D unresolved. This CDR3 region has 14 residues. V was pared by 6 bases and J by 8 bases, with 14 bases between. In germline, CDR1 is MRHNA, CDR2 SNTAGT. The CDR3 bases are TGTGCCAGCAGCTCCATGGCGGACTATTCACCCCTCCACTTT. Translated: CASSSMADYSPLHF.

The gene calls are TRBV28 and TRBJ2-3, with 10 nucleotides matching TRBD2. CDR3 length equals 16 residues. V lost 5 bases, J lost 6 bases, and 11 bases stayed unmatched. CDR1 is MDHEN, CDR2 SYDVKM, per germline. The CDR3 loop reads CASSRAGGSVADTQYF. In DNA form, the CDR3 reads TGTGCCAGCAGTCGAGCGGGGGGGTCGGTAGCGGATACGCAGTATTTT.

The rearrangement joins TRBV2 to TRBJ1-3; D might be TRBD1 (5 bases). CDR3 length: 14 residues. CDR1 and CDR2 (germline): SNHLY, FYNNEI. V was trimmed by 10 bases and J by 1 base, leaving 14 bases between them. CDR3 bases: TGTGCCACGAGGGGTTCATGGTCTGGAAACACCATATATTTT. Protein sequence: CATRGSWSGNTIYF.

This sequence joins TRBV27 and TRBJ1-3; D gene ambiguous. The CDR3 has 14 residues. Germline CDR1 and CDR2: MNHEY and SMNVEV (reference sequence). V lost 6 bases to trimming and J lost 4 bases, with 13 bases between them. Written as DNA, the CDR3 is TGTGCCAGCAGCCCTCTGGGTATGGGAAACACCATATATTTT. This encodes CASSPLGMGNTIYF.

The chain carries TRBV27 and TRBJ1-2, with TRBD1 matching over 9 bases. This CDR3 is built from 14 residues. Germline loops: CDR1 MNHEY, CDR2 SMNVEV (reference sequence). With V trimmed by 3 bases and J by 5 bases, 4 bases remained unmatched. The CDR3 is CASSLTGTGYGYTF. The CDR3 DNA reads TGTGCCAGCAGTTTGACCGGGACAGGGTATGGCTACACCTTC.

V and J are TRBV11-2 and TRBJ2-4, with 15 bases lining up with TRBD2. V lost 5 bases, J lost 8 bases, and 16 bases stayed unmatched. Germline CDR1 SGHAT, CDR2 FQNNGV. The CDR3 has 19 residues. The CDR3 DNA reads as TGTGCCAGCAGCCCTACACTCGGACTAGCGGGGGGGCCTAGGGACATTCAGTACTTC. Encoded protein: CASSPTLGLAGGPRDIQYF. Variable domain in full (rest from reference TRBV11-2 and TRBJ2-4): EAGVAQSPRYKIIEKRQSVAFWCNPISGHATLYWYQQILGQGPKLLIQFQNNGVVDDSQLPKDRFSAERLKGVDSTLKIQPAKLEDSAVYLCASSPTLGLAGGPRDIQYFGAGTRLSVL.

The chain carries TRBV6-5 and TRBJ2-7; 7 bases match TRBD1. There are 13 residues in the CDR3. In germline, CDR1 is MNHEY, CDR2 SVGAGI. Trimming removed 6 bases from V and 2 bases from J; junction bases left unmatched: 4. As DNA, the CDR3 is TGTGCCAGCAGCCTGGACAGGACCTACGAGCAGTACTTC. Encoded protein: CASSLDRTYEQYF.

The V gene is TRBV6-4, the J gene TRBJ2-3; TRBD2 matches 8 bases. The CDR3 has 15 residues. The germline V gene encodes CDR1 MRHNA and CDR2 SNTAGT. The junction had 7 bases not matched to a gene; V was cut back by 6 bases and J by 2 bases. CDR3 residues: CASSTQRGNTDTQYF. CDR3 DNA sequence: TGTGCCAGCAGCACCCAGCGGGGGAACACAGATACGCAGTATTTT.

The rearrangement links TRBV6-5 to TRBJ2-6; D is possibly TRBD1 or TRBD2 (5 bases each). This CDR3 is 15 amino acids long. Trimming pared 6 bases from V and 0 bases from J, leaving 9 bases between. The germline CDR1 and CDR2 sequences are MNHEY and SVGAGI. The CDR3 sequence: CASSTRGSGANVLTF. The CDR3 DNA follows: TGTGCCAGCAGCACGAGGGGCTCTGGGGCCAACGTCCTGACTTTC.

The chain couples TRBV5-4 to TRBJ2-2; no reliable D call. The V gene lost 0 bases and the J gene lost 4 bases, with 4 bases spanning the gap. Germline lookup yields CDR1 SGHNT and CDR2 YYREEE (reference sequence). This CDR3 has 13 residues. The CDR3 sequence is CASSLGPTGELFF. The CDR3 DNA follows: TGTGCCAGCAGCTTGGGACCCACCGGGGAGCTGTTTTTT.

The V and J genes are TRBV3-1 (or the pseudogene TRBV3-2) and TRBJ1-4; possibly TRBD1 for D (6 bases). Per the germline V gene, CDR1 is LGHDT and CDR2 is YNNKEL (reference sequence). Trimming shortened V by 4 bases and J by 4 bases, and 10 bases separated the two germline ends. This CDR3 is 14 amino acids long. The chain's CDR3 is CASSLQGINEKLFF. The CDR3 bases are TGTGCCAGCAGCCTCCAGGGGATTAATGAAAAACTGTTTTTT.

The V and J genes are TRBV7-2 and TRBJ2-3, with 7 nucleotides matching TRBD2. V was pared by 0 bases and J by 3 bases, with 3 bases of the junction left unmatched. Germline V gives CDR1 SGHTA, CDR2 FQGNSA. The CDR3 consists of 15 residues. The CDR3 bases are TGTGCCAGCAGCTTAGCGGGACTACAAACAGATACGCAGTATTTT. Translated: CASSLAGLQTDTQYF.

This chain joins TRBV3-1 (or the pseudogene TRBV3-2) and TRBJ2-1, with 8 positions matching TRBD2. V lost 1 base and J lost 7; bases outside the gene matches: 6. CDR1 LGHDT and CDR2 YNNKEL come from the germline V gene (reference sequence). CDR3 size: 15 residues. CDR3 residues: CASSQGLAGANEQFF. DNA for the CDR3: TGTGCCAGCAGCCAAGGTCTAGCGGGCGCAAATGAGCAGTTCTTC.

This chain joins TRBV19 and TRBJ2-3; D might be TRBD1 or TRBD2, each matching 5 bases. In germline, CDR1 is LNHDA, CDR2 SQIVND (reference sequence). This CDR3 comprises 16 residues. Trimming shortened V by 1 base and J by 4 bases, and 15 bases separated the two germline ends. CDR3 protein: CASSIVGAGPADTQYF. CDR3 in DNA: TGTGCCAGTAGTATAGTCGGGGCAGGCCCAGCAGATACGCAGTATTTT.

The chain joins TRBV6-5 to TRBJ1-2, with a possible D match to TRBD1 (6 bases). This CDR3 spans 13 amino acids. CDR1 and CDR2 (germline): MNHEY, SVGAGI. V gave up 5 bases and J gave up 8 bases, with 15 bases separating them. Here the CDR3 DNA reads TGTGCCAGCAGTCAAAACAGGGCAGGGGGCTACACCTTC. Residues: CASSQNRAGGYTF.

The V and J genes are TRBV5-1 and TRBJ2-2; tentatively, D is TRBD2 (6 bases). The CDR3 contains 14 residues. V was shortened by 8 bases and J by 3 bases, with 14 bases between the two germline ends. The germline V gene encodes CDR1 SGHRS and CDR2 YFSETQ. The DNA of the CDR3 is TGCGCCAGTCAGGAGGGATCTTACACCGGGGAGCTGTTTTTT. Translated: CASQEGSYTGELFF.

The J gene is TRBJ1-4, the V gene TRBV5-1; D is unclear. This CDR3 has 14 residues. Germline V gives CDR1 SGHRS, CDR2 YFSETQ. Trimming took off 4 bases at V and 2 bases at J, with 9 bases between the two ends. This CDR3 is CASSDRGTNEKLFF. DNA for the CDR3: TGCGCCAGCAGCGACCGCGGGACTAATGAAAAACTGTTTTTT.

This rearrangement joins TRBV7-3 to TRBJ2-3; D gene ambiguous. Germline-derived CDR1 and CDR2 are SGHTA and FQGTGA. CDR3 size: 14 residues. The V gene lost 5 bases and the J gene lost 0 bases, with 9 bases spanning the gap. CDR3 in amino acids: CASSPGVSTDTQYF. The DNA of the CDR3 is TGTGCCAGCAGCCCTGGCGTTAGCACAGATACGCAGTATTTT.

This clone was detected only a few times. J is TRBJ2-2 and V is TRBV9; 8 bases fit TRBD1. Looked up from germline, CDR1 is SGDLS and CDR2 is YYNGEE. The length of the CDR3 is 15 residues. Trimming at V came to 2 bases and at J to 6 bases, leaving 6 bases not matched to a gene. The CDR3 spells CASSVLQGGAGELFF. CDR3 DNA: TGTGCCAGCAGCGTGTTACAGGGGGGAGCCGGGGAGCTGTTTTTT.

The chain couples TRBV5-5 to TRBJ2-7; 7 nucleotides match TRBD1. Unmatched junction bases numbered 9, after V lost 2 bases and J lost 1 base. Germline lookup yields CDR1 SGHKS and CDR2 YYEKEE (reference sequence). The CDR3 has 16 amino acids. The CDR3 reads CASSFFPGQASYEQYF. As DNA, the CDR3 is TGTGCCAGCAGCTTTTTTCCAGGACAGGCGTCCTACGAGCAGTACTTC. Using reference TRBV5-5 and TRBJ2-7 for the parts outside the CDR3, the full variable domain is DAGVTQSPTHLIKTRGQQVTLRCSPISGHKSVSWYQQVLGQGPQFIFQYYEKEERGRGNFPDRFSARQFPNYSSELNVNALLLGDSALYLCASSFFPGQASYEQYFGPGTRLTVT.

The chain is built from TRBV2 and TRBJ2-5; D is uncertain. V was clipped by 3 bases and J by 1 base, with 12 bases between them. This CDR3 region has 15 residues. The germline V gene has CDR1 SNHLY and CDR2 FYNNEI. This chain's CDR3 is CASSELAGFQETQYF. CDR3 in DNA: TGTGCCAGCAGTGAGCTGGCCGGGTTCCAAGAGACCCAGTACTTC.

The chain links TRBV2 to TRBJ2-6; possible D gene TRBD2, 6 bases. Trimming left V 6 bases short and J 1 base short, with 13 bases between. Germline V lookup: CDR1 SNHLY, CDR2 FYNNEI. This CDR3 spans 16 amino acids. The CDR3 DNA reads TGTGCCAGCAGCGTCGGGGGTTTGTCTGGGGCCAACGTCCTGACTTTC. The encoded protein is CASSVGGLSGANVLTF.

The rearrangement joins TRBV6-5 to TRBJ1-2; tentative D call: TRBD1 (5 bases). Germline V gene sequence: CDR1 MNHEY, CDR2 SVGAGI. The CDR3 contains 15 residues. The germline V and J ends were trimmed by 2 bases and 3 bases, with 13 bases remaining between them. In DNA form, the CDR3 reads TGTGCCAGCAGTTACGACACTCCAGGGTACTATGGCTACACCTTC. Protein sequence: CASSYDTPGYYGYTF.

The V call is TRBV7-8, the J call TRBJ1-5; no definite D call. The ends were cut back, 1 base at V and 5 bases at J, with 6 bases in the middle. The CDR3 totals 13 residues. From germline, CDR1 is SGHVS and CDR2 FQNEAQ. The chain's CDR3 is CASSLGVDQPQHF. The DNA of the CDR3 is TGTGCCAGCAGCTTAGGAGTAGATCAGCCCCAGCATTTT.

V gene TRBV23-1 combines with J gene TRBJ1-2; TRBD1 aligns across 9 bases. TRBV23-1 is labeled an ORF, and its function is uncertain. J lost 7 bases, V lost 2 bases, and 11 bases had no gene match. The CDR3 runs to 16 residues. The CDR3 nucleotides are TGCGCCAGCAGTCAACGGGACAGGGTATCTGATTGTGGCTACACCTTC. This translates into CASSQRDRVSDCGYTF.